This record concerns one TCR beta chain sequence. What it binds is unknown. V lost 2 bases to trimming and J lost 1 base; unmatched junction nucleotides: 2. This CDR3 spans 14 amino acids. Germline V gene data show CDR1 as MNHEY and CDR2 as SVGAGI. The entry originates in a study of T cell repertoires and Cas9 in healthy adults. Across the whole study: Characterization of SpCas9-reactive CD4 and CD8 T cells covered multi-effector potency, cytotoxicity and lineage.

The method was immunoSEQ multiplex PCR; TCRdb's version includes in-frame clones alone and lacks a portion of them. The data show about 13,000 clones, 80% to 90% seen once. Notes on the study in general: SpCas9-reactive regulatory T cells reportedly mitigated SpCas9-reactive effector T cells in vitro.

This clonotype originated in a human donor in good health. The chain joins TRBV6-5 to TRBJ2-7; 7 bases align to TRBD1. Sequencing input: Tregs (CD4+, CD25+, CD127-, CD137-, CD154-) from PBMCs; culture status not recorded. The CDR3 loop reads CASSYRGRSYEQYF. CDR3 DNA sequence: TGTGCCAGCAGTTACAGGGGGCGGTCCTACGAGCAGTACTTC.